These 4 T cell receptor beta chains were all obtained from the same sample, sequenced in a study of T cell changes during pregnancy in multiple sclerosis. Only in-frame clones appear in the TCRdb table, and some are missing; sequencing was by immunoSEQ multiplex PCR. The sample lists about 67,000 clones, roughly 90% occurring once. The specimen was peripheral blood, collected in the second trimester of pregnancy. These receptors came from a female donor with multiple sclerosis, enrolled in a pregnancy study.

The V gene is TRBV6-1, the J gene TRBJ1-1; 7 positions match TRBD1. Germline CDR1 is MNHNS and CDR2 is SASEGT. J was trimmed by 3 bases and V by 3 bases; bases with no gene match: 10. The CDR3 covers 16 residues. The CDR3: CASSDARGRRDTEAFF. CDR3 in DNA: TGTGCCAGCAGTGACGCTAGGGGGCGAAGGGACACTGAAGCTTTCTTT.

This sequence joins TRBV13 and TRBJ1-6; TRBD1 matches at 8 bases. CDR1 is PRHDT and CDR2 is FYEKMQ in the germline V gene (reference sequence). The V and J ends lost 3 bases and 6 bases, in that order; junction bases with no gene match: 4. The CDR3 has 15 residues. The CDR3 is CASSLGTGGNSPLHF. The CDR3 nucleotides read TGTGCCAGCAGCTTGGGCACAGGGGGTAATTCACCCCTCCACTTT.

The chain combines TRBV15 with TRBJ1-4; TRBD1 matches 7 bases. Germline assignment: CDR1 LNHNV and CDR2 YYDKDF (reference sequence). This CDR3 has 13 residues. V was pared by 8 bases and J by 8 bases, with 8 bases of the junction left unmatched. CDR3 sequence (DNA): TGTGCCACCGAAGACAGGGCGTCGGAAAAACTGTTTTTT. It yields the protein CATEDRASEKLFF.

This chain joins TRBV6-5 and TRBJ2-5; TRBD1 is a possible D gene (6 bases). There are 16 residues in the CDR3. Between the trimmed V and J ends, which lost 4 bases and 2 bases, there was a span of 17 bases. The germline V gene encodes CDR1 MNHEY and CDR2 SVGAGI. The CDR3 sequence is CASSSPGQLRQETQYF. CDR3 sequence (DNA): TGTGCCAGCAGTTCCCCCGGACAGCTCAGGCAAGAGACCCAGTACTTC.